This T cell receptor (beta chain) was observed in a study of shared clonotypes between healthy human individuals. General study points: Inspection by rarefaction showed sorted-subset sequencing to be incomplete despite large depth.

V gave up 8 bases and J gave up 5 bases; unmatched junction bases: 5. The CDR3 extends over 12 amino acids. The germline V gene encodes CDR1 MGHDK and CDR2 SYGVNS. Comments on this clone: The target antigen is unknown.

Deep was the level used in running the assay. Measured with immunoSEQ multiplex PCR; TCRdb has only the in-frame clones, and not every one. This repertoire shows 600,000 or so clones, around 96% found once; its top ten account for approximately 0.11%. Terminally differentiated effector memory CD45RA+ cells were excluded by CCR7 positive selection of CD45RO-negative cells. The sequenced sample consisted of naive CD8+ T cells sorted from blood. This TCR was recovered from a woman between 25 and 40 years old in good health. The gene calls are TRBV25-1 and TRBJ1-2; the match to TRBD1 covers 7 bases. In DNA, the CDR3 is TGTGCCAGCCTAGGGGACAGTTATGGCTACACCTTC. Its protein is CASLGDSYGYTF.